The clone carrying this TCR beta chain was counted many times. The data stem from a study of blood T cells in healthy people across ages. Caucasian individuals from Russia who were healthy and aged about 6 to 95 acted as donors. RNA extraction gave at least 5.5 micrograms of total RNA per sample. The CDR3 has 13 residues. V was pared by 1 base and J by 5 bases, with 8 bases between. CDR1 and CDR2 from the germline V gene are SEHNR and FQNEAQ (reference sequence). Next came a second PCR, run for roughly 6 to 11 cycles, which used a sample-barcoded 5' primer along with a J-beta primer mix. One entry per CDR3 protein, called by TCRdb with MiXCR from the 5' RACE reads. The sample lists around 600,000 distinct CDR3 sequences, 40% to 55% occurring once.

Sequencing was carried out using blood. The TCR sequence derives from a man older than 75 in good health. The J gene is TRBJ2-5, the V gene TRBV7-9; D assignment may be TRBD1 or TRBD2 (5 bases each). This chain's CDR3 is CASSLGGWETQYF. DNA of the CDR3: TGTGCCAGCAGCTTAGGGGGGTGGGAGACCCAGTACTTC.